This passage covers 4 T cell receptor beta chains from one sample sequenced in a study of cytomegalovirus exposure and HLA in healthy donors. The PCR made use of 60 Vbeta and 13 Jbeta primers. Repertoires were generated with immunoSEQ multiplex PCR, while TCRdb's copy carries only in-frame clones and drops some. The sample totals fewer than 150,000 clones. Material for sequencing was PBMCs. Receptors were obtained from a man aged 35 to 55 in good health and CMV-seronegative.

This sequence joins TRBV9 and TRBJ2-2, with a weak D call TRBD2 (6 bases). Germline V lookup: CDR1 SGDLS, CDR2 YYNGEE. The germline V and J ends were trimmed by 6 bases and 5 bases, with 23 bases remaining between them. The CDR3 loop spans 17 amino acids. CDR3 in amino acids: CASTNLGRGVRTGELFF. CDR3 coding DNA: TGTGCCAGCACCAACCTCGGGAGAGGGGTACGGACCGGGGAGCTGTTTTTT.

The CDR3 here is CASSPRQGWNEQFF. For the CDR3, the DNA is TGTGCCAGCAGTCCCCGACAGGGTTGGAATGAGCAGTTCTTC. The gene calls are TRBV25-1 and TRBJ2-1; 7 bases fit TRBD1. Germline trimming cut 5 bases from V and 7 bases from J; bases unmatched to any gene: 8. This CDR3 contains 14 residues. CDR1 is MGHDK and CDR2 is SYGVNS in the germline V gene.

This sequence joins TRBV23-1 and TRBJ2-3; 7 bases are a match to TRBD1. TRBV23-1 is an ORF, with its function uncertain. J lost 4 bases, V lost 4 bases, and 5 bases had no gene match. The CDR3 has 14 residues. The CDR3 loop is CASSLGQGADTQYF. For the CDR3, the DNA is TGCGCCAGCAGTCTCGGGCAGGGGGCAGATACGCAGTATTTT.

The chain recombines TRBV27 with TRBJ1-1; a weak D match, TRBD1 (6 bases). Germline V lookup: CDR1 MNHEY, CDR2 SMNVEV (reference sequence). This CDR3 region has 15 residues. The V gene lost 3 bases and the J gene lost 5 bases, with 16 bases spanning the gap. The CDR3 sequence is CASSFGTHLSTEAFF. The CDR3 bases are TGTGCCAGCAGTTTCGGGACACATTTGAGTACTGAAGCTTTCTTT.